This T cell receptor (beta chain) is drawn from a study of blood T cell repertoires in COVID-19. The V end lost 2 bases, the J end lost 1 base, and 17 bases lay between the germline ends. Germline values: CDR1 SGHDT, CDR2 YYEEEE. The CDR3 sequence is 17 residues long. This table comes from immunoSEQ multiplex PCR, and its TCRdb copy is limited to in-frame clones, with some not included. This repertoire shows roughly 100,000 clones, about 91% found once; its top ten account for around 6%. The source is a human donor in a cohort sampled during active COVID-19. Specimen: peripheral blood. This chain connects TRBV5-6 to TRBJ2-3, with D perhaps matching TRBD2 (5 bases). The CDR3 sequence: CASSLGLRGSGTDTQYF. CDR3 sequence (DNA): TGTGCCAGCAGCTTAGGTTTACGGGGATCGGGCACAGATACGCAGTATTTT.